Detailed here is one T cell receptor (beta chain). Its antigen is not known. These data belong to a study of brain metastases from non-small cell lung cancer. V shed 2 bases and J 4 bases; nucleotides not matched to a gene: 11. The CDR3 is 16 residues long. CDR1 SGHTA and CDR2 FQGNSA come from the germline V gene. Some clones are missing from TCRdb's copy, which holds only in-frame ones; the method was immunoSEQ multiplex PCR. This table has some 1,900 clones, roughly nine tenths appearing once. Whole-study results and caveats: Brain metastases had lower T-cell infiltration than primary tumors. In 50% to 80% of brain metastases, T-cell clones were expanded compared with matched primary tumors.

The V call is TRBV7-2, the J call TRBJ2-7, with 7 bases fitting TRBD2. This sequence originates from a donor aged 40 or over with non-small cell lung cancer. The sequencing input was primary lung tumor tissue. CDR3 amino acids: CASSLMARLAEYEQYF. The CDR3 region has the DNA TGTGCCAGCAGCTTAATGGCCCGGCTAGCGGAGTACGAGCAGTACTTC.